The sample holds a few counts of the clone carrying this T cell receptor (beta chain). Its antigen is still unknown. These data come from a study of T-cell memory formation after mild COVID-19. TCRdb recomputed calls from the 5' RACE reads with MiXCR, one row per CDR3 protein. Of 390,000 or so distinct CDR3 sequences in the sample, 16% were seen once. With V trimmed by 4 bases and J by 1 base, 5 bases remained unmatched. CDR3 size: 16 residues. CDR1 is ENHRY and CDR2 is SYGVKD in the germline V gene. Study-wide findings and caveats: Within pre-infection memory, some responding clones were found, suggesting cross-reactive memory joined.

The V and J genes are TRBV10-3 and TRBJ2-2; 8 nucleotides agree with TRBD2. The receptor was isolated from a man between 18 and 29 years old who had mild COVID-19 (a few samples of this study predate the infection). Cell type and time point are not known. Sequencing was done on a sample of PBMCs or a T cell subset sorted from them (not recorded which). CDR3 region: CAISVPAGGNTGELFF. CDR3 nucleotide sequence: TGTGCCATCAGTGTCCCTGCGGGGGGGAACACCGGGGAGCTGTTTTTT.